This TCR beta chain was sequenced during a study of cytomegalovirus exposure and HLA in healthy donors (dated by TCRdb to about 2017). General notes on the study: An earlier analysis of several hundred of the donors reported roughly 300 Gb of sequence data and 117 million unique TCR beta sequences from some 180 million T cells. HLA typing covered class I and class II loci at four-digit resolution. A handful of DR-DQ haplotypes were treated as single units for association and clustering because of strong linkage in the cohort. The number of donors typed differed by locus, with roughly 620-640 for A, B, C, DRB1 and DQB1, around 560 for DQA1, some 570 for DPA1, and under 490 for DPB1. A separate validation cohort of approximately 120 different subjects was used in addition to the 666-subject first cohort. The study combined high-throughput TCR immunosequencing, statistical association of individual TCRs with disease status, and machine learning to predict cytomegalovirus infection status. A later genetic analysis used genome-wide SNP genotypes for about 65% of the roughly 700 donors, treating that subset as a discovery cohort. Among a few hundred genotyped donors of the cohort, an average of 235,054 unique TCR beta nucleotide sequences were sequenced per donor, around 20% of them non-productive. The later analysis used no new phenotypic data to find candidate immune exposures, relying instead on TCR beta sequences and their occurrence across donors. Every discovery cohort repertoire had been produced on one sequencing platform. Alongside the repertoire data, information on donor age, sex, ethnicity and CMV serostatus was compiled. The study profiled the T cell repertoires of under 850 subjects by immunosequencing and related them to cytomegalovirus serostatus. In a later analysis, previously published TCR beta repertoires from roughly 710 donors were re-analyzed and high-resolution HLA genotyping was added so that TCR occurrence patterns could be studied. Among the 398 genotyped donors, roughly 80% belonged to the genetic ancestry cluster associated with self-reported Caucasian donors. An early release covering roughly 600 HLA-typed donors comprised approximately 290 gigabases of sequencing data and roughly 85 million unique TCR sequences. The study was designed to test whether signatures of past pathogen exposure could be identified by cataloging public T cell receptors. An earlier analysis of about 620 of the donors applied high-throughput TCR beta sequencing to assess whether each TCR beta V gene segment acted as functional or pseudogenic.

Overall results and qualifications from the work: In vitro tests confirmed that a few of the cytomegalovirus-associated TCR beta chains recognize cytomegalovirus antigens. Most TCR sequences were observed very rarely across donors, whereas some public TCRs were present in many individuals. Presence/absence analyses assumed roughly uniform sequencing depth across donors, an assumption that may not hold. Assigning TCR associations to individual alleles was difficult when HLA alleles, especially DR and DQ, strongly co-occurred. The classifier was reported to diagnose cytomegalovirus status with high specificity and sensitivity in both the original cohort and the validation cohort. According to a later analysis, most CMV-associated TCR beta chains appeared to be HLA-restricted, and the HLA associations seemed to be driven largely by CMV exposure. Linkage disequilibrium might explain the correlated functional status among segregating V segments, but an unknown experimental factor could not be excluded. In a later genetic analysis, fewer N-insertions in productive TCRs were reported among donors in an Asian-associated ancestry cluster than the approximately 670-donor mean. Some IMGT-functional V segments, including TRBV6-2 and TRBV6-3, could not be distinguished by the 87-base-pair reads and were therefore excluded. Several of the top co-occurrence clusters appeared to be linked to parvovirus B19, influenza, CMV and Epstein-Barr virus, according to a later analysis. CMV serostatus was the only immune exposure information available for the cohort. A further reported finding was that TCR beta sequences accurately predicted the HLA-A and HLA-B alleles for most subjects in the first cohort. Specific HLA alleles were associated with 15,000 to 20,000 TCR beta sequences at a false discovery rate of 0.05 in a later analysis. Only TCR beta chains were sequenced in this cohort, and the absence of alpha or paired-chain data limited detectable features. Because HLA typing was unavailable for some donors at each locus, only the typed subset was used in association tests. A cluster of highly shared sequence variants was judged likely to be a technical artifact of the sequencing pipeline. Because counts were too low, about 15 rarely observed V segments, including chromosome 9 orphons, were left out of the earlier analysis of over 550 of the donors. In a later analysis, HLA-associated TCR beta chains showed more clonal expansion and lower generation probabilities than non-associated chains that were equally common. A later analysis found that TCR association rates varied across HLA loci, with DRB1 alleles showing the most associated TCRs and HLA-C alleles the fewest. The authors suggested that the approach could potentially be generalized to other disease states and immunological phenotypes. In the study, 164 TCR beta chains were listed as associated with cytomegalovirus. Broadly in line with IMGT annotations, most TCR beta V segments showed up in productive rearrangements about 87% or about 30% of the time in an earlier analysis of some 590 of the donors. In a later genetic analysis, a missense DCLRE1C variant was associated with V-gene and J-gene trimming of TCR beta chains, and the association was replicated in an independent cohort.

Points on this clone: Its antigen is still unknown. No base quality information exists; no much larger clone differs at one position.

Libraries were made using the immunoSEQ multiplex PCR assay. For the multiplex PCR, a mixture combining 60 forward primers for TCR Vbeta segments and 13 reverse primers for TCR Jbeta segments was used. The CDR3 region of rearranged TCR beta genes was amplified from genomic DNA by a multiplex PCR assay. Amplified TCR beta libraries were sequenced as 87-base-pair reads on the Illumina HiSeq System. Under the source paper's analysis protocol: A later analysis tallied 75 million to 85 million unique TCR beta chains across the 600 to 700 repertoires, and approximately 11 million of those chains were shared by two or more donors. To remove PCR and sequencing errors, raw reads were error-corrected and collapsed into unique sequences using a nearest-neighbor algorithm that merged closely related sequences. V, D and J gene segments were assigned by aligning CDR3 sequences to IMGT reference sequences. For a sequence to be retained, at least a six-nucleotide match to both a V gene segment and a J gene segment was required. A rearrangement was called productive if the CDR3 had no stop codons and remained in frame with V and J, and every other rearrangement was called non-productive. CDR3 was defined by IMGT convention, running from the second conserved V-encoded cysteine to the conserved J-encoded phenylalanine. The earlier analysis of 500 to 600 of the donors excluded sequences that lacked an unambiguous match to a single V gene segment. An earlier analysis of about 600 of the donors called V segments functional above 56.7% productive rearrangements and segregating when the between-donor standard deviation exceeded 5%. A statistical classification framework was built for diagnosing cytomegalovirus status from the catalog of TCR beta chain sequences. A later analysis assigned V and J genes by comparing TCR nucleotide sequences with IMGT/GENE-DB human TR gene sequences. Using the TCRdist pipeline, a later analysis assigned CDR3 sequences along with most-parsimonious VDJ recombination scenarios. In a later analysis, each TCR beta chain was defined by its CDR3 amino acid sequence together with its V-gene family, and reads lacking a unique V-gene family were excluded. To address suspected cross-contamination and a sequencing artifact, a later analysis removed several hundred highly shared, low-generation-probability nucleotide sequences. A later analysis calculated a clonal expansion index for each public chain from normalized within-repertoire ranks of inferred template counts. In a later analysis, generation probabilities were computed with a VDJ recombination model fitted to out-of-frame rearrangements, and the resulting probabilities were checked against IGoR. Hypergeometric tests were used in a later analysis to score TCR-TCR, TCR-HLA and TCR-CMV co-occurrence, with a repertoire-size bias correction applied to the TCR pairs. To estimate false discovery rates, a later analysis permuted the HLA or CMV assignments 20 times. In a later analysis, co-occurring TCRs were grouped using DBSCAN, with TCRdist sequence similarity added in when clustering inside HLA-allele-positive subsets. Repertoires with fewer than 30,000 or more than 120,000 public chains, plus five repertoires with anomalous nucleotide sharing, were excluded from co-occurrence clustering. TCRdb limited this immuneACCESS table to in-frame rearrangements with V and J called. A share of clones is missing; checked studies link under half to unresolved V genes, and the rest is unexplained. The V and J calls and clone size are taken from that table; D and trimming were inferred from the DNA. The sample table shows about 94,000 clones, and around 74% are seen once. The ten largest clones capture about 6.6% of the sample.

From cysteine to phenylalanine, the CDR3 is 16 amino acids long. CDR3 DNA is the only sequence kept; it has 48 bases, read in frame from the first base. The CDR1 and CDR2 encoded by the germline V gene (reference sequence) are LNHDA and SQIVND. V ends up 5 bases short and J 7 bases short, with an unmatched junction base count of 13. The cohort comprised fewer than 700 healthy bone marrow donors. At the time of sampling, all cohort members were nominally healthy, though unrecorded immune exposures were likely present. The donor tested CMV seropositive and was one of the 289 seropositive cohort members. Each donor provided a peripheral blood sample, and peripheral blood mononuclear cells were used for TCR beta sequencing. The Qiagen DNeasy Blood Extraction Kit was used to extract genomic DNA from the blood cell samples.

The receptor was derived from a man aged 40-49 years in good health and CMV-seropositive. In this chain, TRBV19 is recombined with TRBJ2-2, and 7 junction bases match TRBD2. Sequenced material: PBMCs. CDR3 region: CASSPDSSGGDGELFF. The nucleotide sequence is TGTGCCAGTAGTCCCGACTCTAGCGGCGGTGACGGGGAGCTGTTTTTT.